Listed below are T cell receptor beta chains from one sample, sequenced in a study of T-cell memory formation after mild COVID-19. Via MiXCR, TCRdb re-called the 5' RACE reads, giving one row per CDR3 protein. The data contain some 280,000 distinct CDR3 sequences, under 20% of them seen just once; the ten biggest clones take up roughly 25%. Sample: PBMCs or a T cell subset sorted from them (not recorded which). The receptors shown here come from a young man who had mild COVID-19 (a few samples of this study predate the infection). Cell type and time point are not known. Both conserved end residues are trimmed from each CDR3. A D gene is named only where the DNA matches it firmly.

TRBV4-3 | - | ASSQEVLSGPGELF
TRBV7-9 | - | ASSLEAGEYTEAF
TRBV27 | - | ASSLLGGLPYYEQY
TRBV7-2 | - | ASSFSTETQY
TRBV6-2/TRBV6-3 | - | ASSYSTTGELF
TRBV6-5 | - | ASSHEGRFNEQF
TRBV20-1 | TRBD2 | SARDGLAGARGETQY
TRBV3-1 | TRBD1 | ASNSPSTGYNEQF
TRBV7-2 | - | ASSLDWSETQY
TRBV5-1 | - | ASSLTPPAEETQY
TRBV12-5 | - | ASIAGNEKLF
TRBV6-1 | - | ASTEDVDYGYT
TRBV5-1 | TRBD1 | ASSPPDRAVYGYT
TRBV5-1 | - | ASSLAGRGGGYT